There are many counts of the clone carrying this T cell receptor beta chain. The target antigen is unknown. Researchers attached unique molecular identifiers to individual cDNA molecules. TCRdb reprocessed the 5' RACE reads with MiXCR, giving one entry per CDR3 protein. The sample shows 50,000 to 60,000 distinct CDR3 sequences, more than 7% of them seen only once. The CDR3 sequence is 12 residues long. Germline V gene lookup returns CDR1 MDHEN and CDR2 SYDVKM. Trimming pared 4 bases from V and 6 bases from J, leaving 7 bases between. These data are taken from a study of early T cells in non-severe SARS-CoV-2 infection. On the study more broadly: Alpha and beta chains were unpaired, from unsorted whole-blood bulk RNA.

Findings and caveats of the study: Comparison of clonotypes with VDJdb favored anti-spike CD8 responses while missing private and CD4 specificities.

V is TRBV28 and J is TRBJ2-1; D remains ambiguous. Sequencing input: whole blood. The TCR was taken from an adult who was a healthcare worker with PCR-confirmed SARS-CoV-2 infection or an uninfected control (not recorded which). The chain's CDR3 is CASSSYSNEQFF. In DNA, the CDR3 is TGTGCCAGCAGTTCTTATAGCAATGAGCAGTTCTTC.